These 5 T cell receptor beta chains share one sample of origin, sequenced in a study of control samples from healthy donors and cancer patients. Repertoires were generated with immunoSEQ multiplex PCR, while TCRdb's copy carries only in-frame clones and drops some. The sample lists approximately 130,000 clones; approximately 87% were seen once. The sample consisted of blood. The receptors come from a man aged 30 to 39 in good health.

The chain employs TRBV3-1 (or the pseudogene TRBV3-2) and TRBJ1-3; 9 nucleotides line up with TRBD1. The CDR3 contains 14 residues. Trimming at V came to 6 bases and at J to 6 bases, leaving 6 bases not matched to a gene. Germline lookup yields CDR1 LGHDT and CDR2 YNNKEL (reference sequence). The CDR3 loop reads CASRLGTGSNTIYF. DNA of the CDR3: TGTGCCAGCAGACTGGGGACAGGGTCAAACACCATATATTTT.

The chain is built from TRBV30 and TRBJ2-4; TRBD1 or TRBD2 may be the D gene (5 bases each). Germline-derived CDR1 and CDR2 are GTSNPN and SVGIG (reference sequence). The CDR3 spans 15 residues. Trimming pared 1 base from V and 7 bases from J, leaving 17 bases between. Here the CDR3 DNA reads TGTGCCTGGAGTGCCCTGGTAGGGTGGGGGAACATTCAGTACTTC. Translated: CAWSALVGWGNIQYF.

The chain carries TRBV10-3 and TRBJ2-2, with D perhaps TRBD2 (5 bases). Per germline, CDR1 ENHRY and CDR2 SYGVKD. This CDR3 has 15 residues. V was pared by 6 bases and J by 3 bases, with 14 bases between. The CDR3 DNA reads TGTGCCATCAGAAGAGAGGGCACAGACACCGGGGAGCTGTTTTTT. This translates into CAIRREGTDTGELFF.

The chain has TRBV30 and TRBJ2-2; 9 bases match TRBD1. Germline V lookup: CDR1 GTSNPN, CDR2 SVGIG (reference sequence). This CDR3 is 14 amino acids long. Losses at the gene ends were 0 bases for V and 6 bases for J; bases not matched to a gene: 2. Written as DNA, the CDR3 is TGTGCCTGGAGTGTACAGGGGGCCTCCGGGGAGCTGTTTTTT. Amino acid sequence: CAWSVQGASGELFF.

The V and J genes are TRBV12-3 or TRBV12-4 and TRBJ2-1; D may be TRBD1 or TRBD2 (5 bases each). Between the trimmed V and J ends, which lost 3 bases and 15 bases, there was a span of 18 bases. This CDR3 comprises 13 residues. The CDR3 DNA is TGTGCCAGCAGTTTGAGGTCGGGCCCTGGGGGGTTCTTC. Protein sequence: CASSLRSGPGGFF.